The 12 T cell receptor beta chains given below trace back to one sample, sequenced in a study of blood T cells in healthy people across ages. The second PCR ran about 7 to 12 cycles with a sample-barcoded 5' primer and J-beta primers. Via MiXCR, TCRdb re-called the 5' RACE reads, giving one row per CDR3 protein. Among hundreds of thousands of distinct CDR3 sequences listed, around 45% were seen once. Source material: blood. All receptors derive from a woman aged 55-69 years in good health.

This clonotype came up a few times. The chain is built from TRBV5-4 and TRBJ1-6; D remains unclear. Germline lookup yields CDR1 SGHNT and CDR2 YYREEE (reference sequence). Trimming pared 3 bases from V and 7 bases from J, leaving 5 bases between. The CDR3 length is 12 residues. The CDR3 loop reads CASSYANSPLHF. In nucleotides, the CDR3 is TGTGCCAGCAGCTACGCCAATTCACCCCTCCACTTT.

This chain joins TRBV30 and TRBJ2-7; TRBD2 might be the D (6 bases). The CDR3 is made up of 13 amino acids. Germline V gives CDR1 GTSNPN, CDR2 SVGIG (reference sequence). V gave up 4 bases and J gave up 3 bases, with 13 bases separating them. As DNA, the CDR3 is TGTGCCTGGACCCCCGGGACTTTCTACGAGCAGTACTTC. Its protein is CAWTPGTFYEQYF.

This clonotype was detected only a few times. The genes are TRBV9 and TRBJ2-1; D gene unclear. Trimming stripped 4 bases from V and 4 bases from J, with 15 bases between. The germline CDR1 and CDR2 sequences are SGDLS and YYNGEE. The length of the CDR3 is 15 residues. In DNA, the CDR3 is TGTGCCAGCAGCAGAGACGGAAACTTATACAATGAGCAGTTCTTC. Amino acids: CASSRDGNLYNEQFF.

The chain combines TRBV5-4 with TRBJ1-2; D might be TRBD1 (6 bases). Germline CDR1 SGHNT, CDR2 YYREEE (reference sequence). The CDR3 length is 13 residues. The V end was cut by 4 bases, the J end by 4 bases, with 11 bases between. The CDR3 DNA reads TGTGCCAGCAGCCTCAGGGGACCCTATGGCTACACCTTC. This translates into CASSLRGPYGYTF.

V usage is TRBV29-1 and J usage is TRBJ1-4; the D is unclear. The CDR3 loop spans 12 amino acids. V lost 5 bases and J lost 5, with 9 bases in between. Germline V lookup: CDR1 SQVTM, CDR2 ANQGSEA. CDR3 loop: CSVSHPNEKLFF. The DNA of the CDR3 is TGCAGCGTTTCCCACCCGAATGAAAAACTGTTTTTT.

This clonotype has at least ten counts. The chain is built from TRBV29-1 and TRBJ2-7; D is uncertain. V was pared by 1 base and J by 1 base, with 8 bases between. The CDR3 totals 13 residues. Germline V CDR1 and CDR2: SQVTM, ANQGSEA. The CDR3 loop is CSVEVPNSYEQYF. The CDR3, as DNA: TGCAGCGTTGAAGTACCCAATTCCTACGAGCAGTACTTC.

The CDR3 DNA follows: TGTGCCAGCAGCTTACACGGTGAGGATAGCAATCAGCCCCAGCATTTT. Its translation is CASSLHGEDSNQPQHF. V is TRBV5-5 and J is TRBJ1-5, with D unresolved. The V gene lost 2 bases and the J gene lost 0 bases, with 12 bases spanning the gap. The length of the CDR3 is 16 residues. Looked up from germline, CDR1 is SGHKS and CDR2 is YYEKEE (reference sequence).

This chain connects TRBV20-1 to TRBJ2-7; D may be TRBD2 (5 bases). Trimming shortened V by 4 bases and J by 1 base, and 11 bases separated the two germline ends. This CDR3 spans 13 amino acids. Germline CDR1 reads DFQATT; CDR2 reads SNEGSKA (reference sequence). The CDR3, as DNA: TGCAGTGCTAACGGACTGGAGTCCTACGAGCAGTACTTC. Protein product: CSANGLESYEQYF.

The V and J genes are TRBV7-2 and TRBJ2-5, with TRBD2 as a possible D gene (6 bases). Germline CDR1 is SGHTA and CDR2 is FQGNSA. V was pared by 4 bases and J by 5 bases, with 14 bases between. CDR3 length equals 14 residues. CDR3 sequence (DNA): TGTGCCAGCAGCTACGGACTGAGCGGGGAGACCCAGTACTTC. Its protein product is CASSYGLSGETQYF.

The CDR3 region is CASSLNTTFRLYTEAFF. The CDR3 DNA follows: TGTGCCAGCAGCTTAAATACGACATTCCGGCTGTACACTGAAGCTTTCTTT. This chain connects TRBV7-9 to TRBJ1-1; D call uncertain. Germline V lookup: CDR1 SEHNR, CDR2 FQNEAQ (reference sequence). The ends were cut back, 2 bases at V and 3 bases at J, with 19 bases in the middle. The CDR3 contains 17 residues.

Turning to this clonotype: One junction end does not reproduce the germline sequence, and a read error may be involved. This sequence joins TRBV7-8 and TRBJ2-3, with D possibly TRBD2 on 6 matching bases. Per the germline V gene, CDR1 is SGHVS and CDR2 is FQNEAQ. This CDR3 has 13 residues. The DNA for the CDR3 is TGTGCTAGCAGCCTGGGGACTACAGATACGCAGTATTTT. Residues: CASSLGTTDTQYF.

The rearrangement joins TRBV20-1 to TRBJ2-4, with 13 positions matching TRBD2. The J call is uncertain, as TRBJ2-7 better fits the DNA end. The CDR3 runs 16 residues. CDR1 is DFQATT, CDR2 SNEGSKA, per germline (reference sequence). In DNA form, the CDR3 reads TGCAGTGCTATTGGACTAGCGGGGGTGTATAGGTACGAGCAGTACTTC. Amino acids: CSAIGLAGVYRYEQYF.